The rows below give T cell receptor beta chains drawn from one sample of a study of blood T cells in healthy people across ages. TCRdb reprocessed the 5' RACE reads with MiXCR, giving one entry per CDR3 protein. The sample carries 1.5 million to 2 million distinct CDR3 sequences, about 28% recorded once. Sequencing used blood. The receptors originated from a woman in her 30s in good health. CDR3s include the opening cysteine and the closing phenylalanine or tryptophan. The order of the fields is clone size, D gene, J gene, V gene, CDR3 DNA, CDR3 protein. The D gene is left open where the match is weak. Only part of the rows carry a size: once, few, many, or a class if the clone is expanded.

size: many
D: -
J: TRBJ2-7
V: TRBV5-1
DNA: TGTGCCAGCAGCTTAACAGGGAGCGAGCAGTACTTC
CDR3: CASSLTGSEQYF

size: many
D: -
J: TRBJ2-7
V: TRBV29-1
DNA: TGCAGCGTTGATTTGGGGCGGGACGAGCAGTACTTC
CDR3: CSVDLGRDEQYF

size: few
D: -
J: TRBJ2-2
V: TRBV4-3
DNA: TGCGCCAGCAGCCAAGGGGACGGGGCCGGGGAGCTGTTTTTT
CDR3: CASSQGDGAGELFF

size: many
D: TRBD2
J: TRBJ2-7
V: TRBV20-1
DNA: TGCAGTGCTAGCGGGAGGACCTCCTACGAGCAGTACTTC
CDR3: CSASGRTSYEQYF

size: many
D: -
J: TRBJ2-5
V: TRBV5-1
DNA: TGCGCCAGCAGCTTGGACCGCCCAGAGACCCAGTACTTC
CDR3: CASSLDRPETQYF

size: many
D: TRBD1
J: TRBJ2-1
V: TRBV28
DNA: TGTGCCAGCAGTTTTGGGGACAGGGGTTACAATGAGCAGTTCTTC
CDR3: CASSFGDRGYNEQFF

size: -
D: TRBD1
J: TRBJ2-7
V: TRBV29-1
DNA: TGCAGCGTAGATCCGACAGGGGACGAGCAGTACTTC
CDR3: CSVDPTGDEQYF

size: few
D: TRBD2
J: TRBJ2-3
V: TRBV20-1
DNA: TGCAGTGCTTATAGCGGGGCCACAGATACGCAGTATTTT
CDR3: CSAYSGATDTQYF

size: few
D: -
J: TRBJ1-2
V: TRBV7-9
DNA: TGTGCCAGCAGCCCGAGGGAGCAGGGAGGTGGCTACACCTTC
CDR3: CASSPREQGGGYTF

size: few
D: -
J: TRBJ2-3
V: TRBV10-3
DNA: TGTGCCACCGGGACGGCTTCAAATACGCAGTATTTT
CDR3: CATGTASNTQYF

size: once
D: -
J: TRBJ2-1
V: TRBV12-3/TRBV12-4
DNA: TGTGCCAGCAGAACCCGGGACCGCCACTACAATGAGCAGTTCTTC
CDR3: CASRTRDRHYNEQFF

size: many
D: TRBD1
J: TRBJ2-7
V: TRBV5-1
DNA: TGCGCCAGCAGTTCCGGGACAGGGATCTCCTACGAGCAGTACTTC
CDR3: CASSSGTGISYEQYF

size: many
D: TRBD2
J: TRBJ2-4
V: TRBV12-3/TRBV12-4
DNA: TGTGCCAGTCTTGGGCGGGGGGACGACTTTGGCAAAAACATTCAGTACTTC
CDR3: CASLGRGDDFGKNIQYF

size: -
D: TRBD1
J: TRBJ1-5
V: TRBV18
DNA: TGTGCCAGTAAAGGGACAGACCTTAGCAATCAGCCCCAGCATTTT
CDR3: CASKGTDLSNQPQHF

size: -
D: -
J: TRBJ1-2
V: TRBV25-1
DNA: TGTGCCAGCAGTGGGGGACGGGGAAACTATGGCTACACCTTC
CDR3: CASSGGRGNYGYTF

size: many
D: -
J: TRBJ2-7
V: TRBV6-5
DNA: TGTGCCAGCAGTTACTCCAGCGGCGTTTCCTACGAGCAGTACTTC
CDR3: CASSYSSGVSYEQYF

size: few
D: -
J: TRBJ1-1
V: TRBV29-1
DNA: TGCAGCGTTGGAAGCGGACGGTTAAACACTGAAGCTTTCTTT
CDR3: CSVGSGRLNTEAFF

size: few
D: TRBD2
J: TRBJ2-5
V: TRBV6-1
DNA: TGTGCCAGCAGCCACGGACTAGCGGGGGCCCAGTACCAAGAGACCCAGTACTTC
CDR3: CASSHGLAGAQYQETQYF

size: few
D: -
J: TRBJ2-3
V: TRBV10-3
DNA: TGTGCCATCGGGTCGGCAGATACGCAGTATTTT
CDR3: CAIGSADTQYF

size: many
D: TRBD1
J: TRBJ2-1
V: TRBV5-1
DNA: TGTGCCAGCAGCTTAGGCGGACAGGGATACAATGAGCAGTTCTTC
CDR3: CASSLGGQGYNEQFF

size: -
D: -
J: TRBJ1-3
V: TRBV20-1
DNA: TGCAGTGCCTCGCAAAGCGGGGGTGCTGGAAACACCATATATTTT
CDR3: CSASQSGGAGNTIYF

size: few
D: -
J: TRBJ1-6
V: TRBV7-9
DNA: TGTGCCAGCAGCTTTCAGGGGCCTCGGTTCACCCTCCACTTT
CDR3: CASSFQGPRFTLHF

size: many
D: -
J: TRBJ2-6
V: TRBV15
DNA: TGTGCCACCAGCAGACAGAGCTCTGGGGCCAACGTCCTGACTTTC
CDR3: CATSRQSSGANVLTF

size: -
D: TRBD2
J: TRBJ2-1
V: TRBV11-1
DNA: TGTGCCAGCGGCCTAGCGGGTACTGAGCAGTTCTTC
CDR3: CASGLAGTEQFF

size: few
D: TRBD2
J: TRBJ2-3
V: TRBV12-3/TRBV12-4
DNA: TGTGCCAGCAGTTTTTTGACTAGCGGAGATATAGATACGCAGTATTTT
CDR3: CASSFLTSGDIDTQYF

size: few
D: -
J: TRBJ1-6
V: TRBV7-6
DNA: TGTGCCAGCAGCTTAGAATTGGACGGCAATTCACCCCTCCACTTT
CDR3: CASSLELDGNSPLHF

size: few
D: TRBD1
J: TRBJ2-1
V: TRBV5-1
DNA: TGCGCCAGCAGCTTGGCCGGTACAGGGGGGAACAATGAGCAGTTCTTC
CDR3: CASSLAGTGGNNEQFF

size: -
D: TRBD2
J: TRBJ2-5
V: TRBV6-1
DNA: TGTGCCAGCAGTGCTCCGGGACTAGCGGGGGACCTGCGAGAGACCCAGTACTTC
CDR3: CASSAPGLAGDLRETQYF

size: -
D: -
J: TRBJ2-4
V: TRBV12-3/TRBV12-4
DNA: TGTGCCAGCAGTCCCTACCGGGACAAAAACATTCAGTACTTC
CDR3: CASSPYRDKNIQYF

size: many
D: TRBD1
J: TRBJ2-7
V: TRBV28
DNA: TGTGCCAGCCAATCCTTGGGGGACACAGGGGGATCCTACGAGCAGTACTTC
CDR3: CASQSLGDTGGSYEQYF

size: many
D: -
J: TRBJ2-5
V: TRBV6-6
DNA: TGCGCCAGCACCTTGGGCCTCTCTTGGTCCCAGTACTTC
CDR3: CASTLGLSWSQYF

size: few
D: TRBD2
J: TRBJ2-3
V: TRBV7-2
DNA: TGTGCCAGCAGCGCTACTAGCGGGAGGTCAGATACGCAGTATTTT
CDR3: CASSATSGRSDTQYF

size: few
D: -
J: TRBJ2-5
V: TRBV20-1
DNA: TGCAGTGCTAGACCGCAGGCCGAAGAGACCCAGTACTTC
CDR3: CSARPQAEETQYF

size: many
D: TRBD2
J: TRBJ2-7
V: TRBV29-1
DNA: TGCAGCACCTCCGGGGGGTCCTCCTACGAGCAGTACTTC
CDR3: CSTSGGSSYEQYF

size: -
D: TRBD1
J: TRBJ2-5
V: TRBV7-9
DNA: TGTGCCAGCAGCCGGACCGACAGGGGGCTACGAGAGACCCAGTACTTC
CDR3: CASSRTDRGLRETQYF

size: -
D: TRBD1
J: TRBJ1-4
V: TRBV20-1
DNA: TGCAGTGCAGCTCTAGAGCCCGGGACAGGGCGGATATCAAGCGAAAAACTGTTTTTT
CDR3: CSAALEPGTGRISSEKLFF

size: -
D: -
J: TRBJ1-1
V: TRBV10-2
DNA: TGCGCCAGAAATCCGCCGGGCCTCGAGAACACTGAAGCTTTCTTT
CDR3: CARNPPGLENTEAFF

size: few
D: TRBD2
J: TRBJ2-1
V: TRBV24-1
DNA: TGTGCCACCAGTGGGGGACTAGCGGGAGAGGATGAGCAGTTCTTC
CDR3: CATSGGLAGEDEQFF

size: -
D: -
J: TRBJ2-7
V: TRBV9
DNA: TGTGCCAGCAGCGTTGGACCCGGAGACGAGCAGTACTTC
CDR3: CASSVGPGDEQYF

size: few
D: -
J: TRBJ2-3
V: TRBV14
DNA: TGTGCCAGCAGCCATTCAGGGACGCAGTATTTT
CDR3: CASSHSGTQYF

size: many
D: -
J: TRBJ2-1
V: TRBV7-2
DNA: TGTGCCAGCAGCTTACCGGGAGTAAACAATGAGCAGTTCTTC
CDR3: CASSLPGVNNEQFF

size: -
D: -
J: TRBJ1-5
V: TRBV7-9
DNA: TGTGCCAGCAGCTTTGGTTGGGGCAGCCGTCCCCAGCATTTT
CDR3: CASSFGWGSRPQHF